The text below deals with one T cell receptor (beta chain). The table lists this clone with a few counts. Its antigen is still unknown. No clone much larger than this one lies a single base away; base qualities are absent. The sample is drawn from a study of blood T cell repertoires in COVID-19 (dated by TCRdb to about 2020). Study-wide context: ImmuneRACE Cohort 3 recovered participants were defined by two consecutive negative NP/OP PCR tests, healthcare professional clearance, or symptom resolution. The dataset comprised deeply sampled blood TCRbeta repertoires from subjects exposed to, actively infected with, or recovered from COVID-19. Nearly every sample came with metadata listing a de-identified subject ID, COVID-19 status, age in years and sex. Samples from collaborators originated in the United States, Italy and Spain and spanned both the acute and convalescent phases of COVID-19. The repertoires were released in a freely available public database meant as a resource for research on the immune response to SARS-CoV-2. Samples were obtained from the ongoing ImmuneRACE study (first 160 participants) and from 950 to 1,500 subjects provided by 6 global collaborators. The prospective study material was composed of cDNA or gDNA derived from T cells, B-cell-depleted T cells, or PBMCs. HLA class I and class II types, where available, came from metadata supplied by the sample provider rather than from assay-based typing. Paper-wide results and their limitations: How much clinical and demographic metadata was included differed by source and by participant, and the metadata was provided uncurated.

Participants in the prospective study were aged roughly 18 to 100 years, lived in about two dozen United States geographic areas, and enrolled through a virtual design. To assign participants to cohorts, the prospective study relied on clinical history that participants themselves reported in a screening survey and a study questionnaire. In the prospective study, mobile phlebotomists collected whole blood, serum and a nasopharyngeal or oropharyngeal swab from each participant. Additional blood draws and questionnaires over an approximately 2-month period could optionally be provided by prospective study participants. Before DNA extraction, prospective study blood samples were shipped either frozen or at room temperature. CDR3 length: 13 amino acids, cysteine to phenylalanine. Left in the record is the CDR3 DNA by itself, 39 bases read in frame from the first base. Trimmed from V: 4 bases; trimmed from J: 6 bases; junction bases lacking a gene match: 6. The germline V gene supplies CDR1 SGHTS and CDR2 YDEGEE.

TCRbeta CDR3 regions were amplified from genomic DNA by means of the immunoSEQ Assay, a bias-controlled multiplex PCR. In the authors' own workflow: Within the assay, amplification of reference gene primers was used to estimate how many nucleated cells each sample contained. To quantify the absolute abundance of each unique TCRbeta CDR3 rearrangement, sequence reads were collapsed and filtered. Productive Simpson clonality was computed per sample as the square root of Simpson's diversity index over productive rearrangements. TCRdb holds this immuneACCESS table with in-frame rearrangements only. Some clones are missing; in checked studies, unresolved V genes explain under half, and the rest has no known cause. V, J and clone size derive from that table, while D and trimming were established from the DNA sequence. For this sample there are more than 200,000 clones; around 86% appear just once. Around 7% of the sample is held by the ten biggest clonotypes.

The V and J genes are TRBV5-8 and TRBJ1-2, with 7 bases in between that match TRBD1. This clonotype was sampled from a man aged 30-40 years in a cohort exposed to, infected with or recovered from COVID-19 (not recorded which). The sequenced sample consisted of PBMCs or T cells enriched from blood (not recorded which). The DNA sequence follows: TGTGCCAGCAGCCTAGACAGGGTGGATGGCTACACCTTC. This translates into CASSLDRVDGYTF.